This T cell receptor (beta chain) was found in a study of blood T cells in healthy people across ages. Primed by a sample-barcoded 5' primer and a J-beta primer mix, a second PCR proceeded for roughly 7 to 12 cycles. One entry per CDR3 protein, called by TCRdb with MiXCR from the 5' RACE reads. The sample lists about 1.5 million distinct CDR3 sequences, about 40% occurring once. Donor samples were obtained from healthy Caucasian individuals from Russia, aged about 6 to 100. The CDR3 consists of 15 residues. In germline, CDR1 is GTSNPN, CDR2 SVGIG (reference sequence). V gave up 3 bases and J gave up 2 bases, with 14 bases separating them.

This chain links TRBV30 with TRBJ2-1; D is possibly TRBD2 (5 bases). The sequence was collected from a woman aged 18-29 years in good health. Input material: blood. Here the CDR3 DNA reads TGTGCCTGGAGGCAAGGATGGGAGACCTACAATGAGCAGTTCTTC. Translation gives CAWRQGWETYNEQFF.